The next 7 T cell receptor beta chains were all read from a single sample in a study of identical twins (dated by TCRdb to about 2016). Preparation of the library involved 5' RACE. The sequencer listed for this sample is Illumina HiSeq 2000. TCRdb trimmed the raw reads at Q25, called clones with MiXCR and kept productive beta chains. Every distinct CDR3 protein forms one entry, paired with its most common genes and DNA. The sample records 400,000 to 550,000 distinct CDR3 sequences, roughly 24% of which are singletons. The biggest ten clones account for about 2.7% of the sample. The same specimen was also included in a second study, on T cells expressing NK-cell markers.

Sequences were obtained from CD4+ T cells sorted from blood. The origin of the receptors is a woman aged 18-29 years in good health.

In this sample, this clonotype turned up a few times. The chain employs TRBV7-2 and TRBJ2-1; 7 bases fit TRBD2. V trimming: 6 bases; J trimming: 6 bases; junction bases outside the gene matches: 5. The CDR3 length is 13 residues. CDR1 and CDR2 (germline): SGHTA, FQGNSA. CDR3 region: CASRWEGRNEQFF. The CDR3 bases are TGTGCCAGCAGGTGGGAGGGTCGCAATGAGCAGTTCTTC.

This clonotype was seen more than once but under ten times. The chain has TRBV2 and TRBJ2-2; 9 bases fit TRBD2. The V and J ends lost 8 bases and 8 bases, in that order; junction bases with no gene match: 12. The CDR3 contains 15 residues. Germline-derived CDR1 and CDR2 are SNHLY and FYNNEI. The CDR3 region is CASVPGTSSGGELFF. The CDR3 DNA reads as TGTGCCAGCGTTCCCGGGACTAGCAGTGGAGGGGAGCTGTTTTTT. Looking up the rest from reference TRBV2 and TRBJ2-2 gives the full variable domain: EPEVTQTPSHQVTQMGQEVILRCVPISNHLYFYWYRQILGQKVEFLVSFYNNEISEKSEIFDDQFSVERPDGSNFTLKIRSTKLEDSAMYFCASVPGTSSGGELFFGEGSRLTVL.

This clonotype was detected once. The V gene is TRBV10-3, the J gene TRBJ2-1; tentatively, D is TRBD1 (6 bases). Germline assignment: CDR1 ENHRY and CDR2 SYGVKD. The CDR3 is 15 residues long. Between the trimmed V and J ends, which lost 4 bases and 4 bases, there was a span of 14 bases. The CDR3, as DNA: TGTGCCATCAGTGTCTCAGGGGATTCTTACAATGAGCAGTTCTTC. This encodes CAISVSGDSYNEQFF.

The chain is built from TRBV6-1 and TRBJ2-3; D uncertain. This CDR3 contains 13 residues. V was shortened by 11 bases and J by 3 bases, with 15 bases between the two germline ends. The germline gives CDR1 MNHNS, CDR2 SASEGT. The CDR3 loop reads CAGKVEFTDTQYF. CDR3 nucleotides: TGTGCCGGAAAGGTCGAATTTACAGATACGCAGTATTTT.

The chain recombines TRBV5-1 with TRBJ1-1; 9 positions match TRBD1. Germline CDR1 SGHRS, CDR2 YFSETQ. CDR3 length: 13 residues. V dropped 5 bases and J dropped 7; count of bases not matched to a gene: 6. In DNA form, the CDR3 reads TGCGCCAGCAGTTCTGACAGGGGGGGTGAAGCTTTCTTT. Its translation is CASSSDRGGEAFF.

This chain joins TRBV20-1 and TRBJ2-7, with 7 bases identical to TRBD1. The CDR3 runs to 15 residues. In germline, CDR1 is DFQATT, CDR2 SNEGSKA (reference sequence). The junction had 11 bases not matched to a gene; V was cut back by 5 bases and J by 1 base. The CDR3 sequence is CSAGNPGTASYEQYF. The DNA of the CDR3 is TGCAGTGCTGGGAACCCCGGGACAGCTTCCTACGAGCAGTACTTC.

V and J are TRBV6-2 or TRBV6-3 and TRBJ1-5; perhaps TRBD1 as D (6 bases). The germline V gene encodes CDR1 MNHEY and CDR2 SVGEGT. The germline V and J ends were trimmed by 6 bases and 3 bases, with 9 bases remaining between them. This CDR3 contains 13 residues. CDR3 sequence reads: CASSGQNNQPQHF. CDR3 DNA: TGTGCCAGCAGCGGACAGAACAATCAGCCCCAGCATTTT.